This TCR beta chain was obtained from a study of T cell responses to AZD1222 COVID-19 vaccine. Study at large: Investigators merged groups given second doses at roughly 4 or roughly 12 weeks. Findings and limits, study-wide: White British donors predominated, females outnumbered males, and clonal diversity was possibly underestimated. Unmutated variant regions are reportedly targeted by nearly half of spike-specific TCRs.

V was clipped by 11 bases and J by 6 bases; unmatched bases: 12. There are 15 residues in the CDR3. Germline V gene data show CDR1 as SEHNR and CDR2 as FQNEAQ (reference sequence). In its sample, this clone was seen once. Its specificity is not known. Method: immunoSEQ multiplex PCR; TCRdb's copy keeps in-frame clones and lacks some. The sample includes some 180,000 clones, just under 90% of them seen just once. The chain is built from TRBV7-9 and TRBJ2-3, with 12 bases aligning to TRBD2. The sequence came from an adult in good health. This specimen consisted of peripheral blood, obtained on day 0 of AZD1222 vaccination. CDR3 region: CAEVGLAGGMDTQYF. CDR3 DNA sequence: TGTGCCGAAGTTGGGCTAGCGGGGGGGATGGATACGCAGTATTTT.